The 10 T cell receptor beta chains reported below all come from one sample, sequenced in a study of T cell responses to AZD1222 COVID-19 vaccine. Sequenced by immunoSEQ multiplex PCR; TCRdb stores in-frame clones only, minus some. The data contain about 260,000 clones, roughly 93% of them singletons. Sequenced here: peripheral blood, sampled on day 0 of AZD1222 vaccination. These receptors came from an adult in good health.

The chain uses TRBV25-1 and TRBJ1-5, with 7 bases lining up with TRBD1. The CDR3 consists of 14 residues. CDR1 and CDR2 (germline): MGHDK, SYGVNS. The V and J ends lost 6 bases and 5 bases, in that order; junction bases with no gene match: 7. DNA of the CDR3: TGTGCCAGCAGGCAGACAGGGTCAGATCAGCCCCAGCATTTT. Translated: CASRQTGSDQPQHF. Full variable domain (remainder filled in from reference TRBV25-1 and TRBJ1-5): EADIYQTPRYLVIGTGKKITLECSQTMGHDKMYWYQQDPGMELHLIHYSYGVNSTEKGDLSSESTVSRIRTEHFPLTLESARPSHTSQYLCASRQTGSDQPQHFGDGTRLSIL.

The chain carries TRBV6-5 and TRBJ2-7, with D possibly TRBD1 on 6 matching bases. Germline-derived CDR1 and CDR2 are MNHEY and SVGAGI. There are 13 residues in the CDR3. Deletions cut 6 bases from V and 2 bases from J, with 11 bases between. The DNA for the CDR3 is TGTGCCAGCAGGCGACAGGCTACCTACGAGCAGTACTTC. Translating gives CASRRQATYEQYF.

Only one count was recorded for this clone. This chain links TRBV7-8 with TRBJ2-7, with TRBD1 identical over 7 bases. CDR1 and CDR2 (germline): SGHVS, FQNEAQ. There are 14 residues in the CDR3. Trimming took 5 bases from V and 4 from J; bases not matched to a gene: 8. CDR3 region: CASSTSTGKYEQYF. The CDR3 region has the DNA TGTGCCAGCAGCACCTCGACAGGGAAGTACGAGCAGTACTTC.

The chain joins TRBV15 to TRBJ2-3; the match to TRBD2 covers 14 bases. CDR1 is LNHNV and CDR2 is YYDKDF in the germline V gene (reference sequence). After removal of 5 bases from V and 3 bases from J, the junction contained 4 bases not matched to a gene. The CDR3 has 16 residues. The DNA of the CDR3 is TGTGCCACCAGCGGGACTAGCGGGAGTTGGACAGATACGCAGTATTTT. Protein product: CATSGTSGSWTDTQYF.

The chain links TRBV9 to TRBJ1-5, with a weak D call TRBD1 (5 bases). The CDR3 is 15 amino acids. CDR1 and CDR2 from the germline V gene are SGDLS and YYNGEE. V lost 4 bases and J lost 4, with 15 bases in between. Written as DNA, the CDR3 is TGTGCCAGCAGCTCCCGGGGGGGGGTGAATCAGCCCCAGCATTTT. It yields the protein CASSSRGGVNQPQHF.

V gene TRBV6-6 combines with J gene TRBJ2-2, with 9 bases aligning to TRBD1. The J segment lost 1 base and the V segment lost 7 bases, leaving 7 bases of the junction unmatched. The length of the CDR3 is 16 residues. Germline assignment: CDR1 MNHNY and CDR2 SVGAGI (reference sequence). CDR3 nucleotide sequence: TGTGCCAGCACCCTAAGGGGACAGGGGAACACCGGGGAGCTGTTTTTT. Translated: CASTLRGQGNTGELFF.

This chain joins TRBV30 and TRBJ2-7; unclear D gene. The V gene's germline CDR1 is GTSNPN and CDR2 SVGIG (reference sequence). V was cut by 0 bases and J by 2 bases, with 8 bases left in between. CDR3 size: 13 residues. For the CDR3, the DNA is TGTGCCTGGAGTGTAGGGCAGACCTACGAGCAGTACTTC. It is translated as CAWSVGQTYEQYF.

The chain uses TRBV7-2 and TRBJ1-6; 7 bases match TRBD1. The CDR3 sequence is 15 residues long. Losses at the gene ends were 4 bases for V and 7 bases for J; bases not matched to a gene: 7. Germline lookup yields CDR1 SGHTA and CDR2 FQGNSA. CDR3 region: CASSSATGQNSPLHF. In nucleotides, the CDR3 is TGTGCCAGCAGCTCAGCGACAGGGCAGAATTCACCCCTCCACTTT.

The chain links TRBV19 to TRBJ1-6, with D maybe TRBD1 (6 bases). Trimming stripped 3 bases from V and 10 bases from J, with 13 bases between. Looked up from germline, CDR1 is LNHDA and CDR2 is SQIVND (reference sequence). This CDR3 region has 14 residues. As DNA, the CDR3 is TGTGCCAGTAGTATGCTGGCAGGGGAATCACCCCTCCACTTT. Its protein product is CASSMLAGESPLHF.

This clone was seen only a few times. V gene TRBV30 combines with J gene TRBJ1-1; no definite D call. Per germline, CDR1 GTSNPN and CDR2 SVGIG (reference sequence). The CDR3 has 14 residues. V was pared by 0 bases and J by 0 bases, with 8 bases between. The CDR3 coding sequence is TGTGCCTGGAGTGTATCCGGGGTGAACACTGAAGCTTTCTTT. The encoded protein is CAWSVSGVNTEAFF.